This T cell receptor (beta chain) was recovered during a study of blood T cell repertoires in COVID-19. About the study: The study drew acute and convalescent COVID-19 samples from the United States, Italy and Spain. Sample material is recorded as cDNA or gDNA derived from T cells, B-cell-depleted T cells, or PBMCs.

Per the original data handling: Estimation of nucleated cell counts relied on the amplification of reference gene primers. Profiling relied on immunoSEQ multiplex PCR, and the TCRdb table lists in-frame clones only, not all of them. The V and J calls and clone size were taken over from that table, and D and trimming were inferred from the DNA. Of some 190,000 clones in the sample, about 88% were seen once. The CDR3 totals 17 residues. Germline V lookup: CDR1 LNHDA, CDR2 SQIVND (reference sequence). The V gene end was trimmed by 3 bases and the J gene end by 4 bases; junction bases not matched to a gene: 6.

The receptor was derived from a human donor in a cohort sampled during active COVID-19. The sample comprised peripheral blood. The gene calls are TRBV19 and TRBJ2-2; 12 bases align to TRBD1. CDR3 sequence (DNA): TGTGCCAGTAGTATTGGGACAGGGGGCGCGTTCACCGGGGAGCTGTTTTTT. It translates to CASSIGTGGAFTGELFF.